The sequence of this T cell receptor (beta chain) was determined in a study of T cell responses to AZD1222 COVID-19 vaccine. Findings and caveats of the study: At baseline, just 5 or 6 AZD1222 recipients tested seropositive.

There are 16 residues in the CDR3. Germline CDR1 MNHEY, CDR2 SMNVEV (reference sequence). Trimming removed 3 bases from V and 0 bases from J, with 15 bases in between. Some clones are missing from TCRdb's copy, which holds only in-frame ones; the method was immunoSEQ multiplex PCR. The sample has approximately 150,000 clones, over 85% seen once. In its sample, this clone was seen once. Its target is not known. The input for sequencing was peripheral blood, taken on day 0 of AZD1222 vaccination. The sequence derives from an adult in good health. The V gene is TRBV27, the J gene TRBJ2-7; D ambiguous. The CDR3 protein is CASSFSTSWGSYEQYF. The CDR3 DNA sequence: TGTGCCAGCAGTTTTTCCACGAGTTGGGGCTCCTACGAGCAGTACTTC.